The source of this T cell receptor (beta chain) is a study of neurological immune-mediated disorders. Findings and limits, study-wide: Expanded clones shared no CDR3 amino acid sequences across subjects, suggesting private repertoires in all groups. The study phylogenetically grouped the repertoires of 18 of 34 multiple sclerosis patients into one related-CDR3 cluster, a possible signature. In HTLV-1-associated myelopathy, TCR clonal expansion was greatest, whereas multiple sclerosis had the least, falling below healthy controls.

This CDR3 is built from 12 residues. Germline assignment: CDR1 LGHNT and CDR2 FRNRAP. Trimming left V 7 bases short and J 1 base short, with 7 bases between. TCRdb reprocessed the 5' RACE reads with MiXCR, giving one entry per CDR3 protein. Here the sample spans 80,000 to 85,000 distinct CDR3 sequences, 2.6% being singletons. For the unsorted libraries, 2 million PBMCs stored at -80 C served as input. This clonotype has ten or more counts. No antigen is known for it. The sequence was collected from a woman aged 25 to 39 with multiple sclerosis. The J gene is TRBJ1-1, the V gene TRBV12-5; D not resolved. Material for sequencing was PBMCs. In nucleotides, the CDR3 is TGTGCTAGTGCTATGGGGAACACTGAAGCTTTCTTT. It translates to CASAMGNTEAFF.